The 24 T cell receptor beta chains reported below all come from one sample, sequenced in a study of CD8+CD57+ T cells in acquired aplastic anemia. Researchers used genomic DNA as the template to profile TCR beta VDJ and CDR3. TCRdb analysed the reads with MiXCR anew, one entry per CDR3 protein. The table includes fewer than 300,000 distinct CDR3 sequences, roughly 80% detected once. Whoever was chosen for sequencing had shown CD8+CD57+ cell expansion by flow cytometry. Sequencing input: sorted CD4+, CD8+, or CD8+CD57+ T cells (not recorded which) from PBMCs. The origin of the receptors is a human donor with aplastic anemia.

The table lists this clonotype with a few counts. This chain links TRBV19 with TRBJ1-2; D gene unclear. The V end was cut by 1 base, the J end by 4 bases, with 4 bases between. Germline V lookup: CDR1 LNHDA, CDR2 SQIVND (reference sequence). This CDR3 comprises 12 residues. For the CDR3, the DNA is TGTGCCAGTAGTATAGCCAGCTATGGCTACACCTTC. This encodes CASSIASYGYTF.

About this clonotype: Its ends do not fully match the called genes, so a read error is possible. V is TRBV7-9 and J is TRBJ1-5, with 11 bases lining up with TRBD1. The CDR3 contains 14 residues. Germline V gene lookup returns CDR1 SEHNR and CDR2 FQNEAQ (reference sequence). The CDR3 is CAGQGARETQYLDF. Here the CDR3 DNA reads TGTGCCGGACAGGGGGCTAGGGAGACCCAGTACCTCGATTTT.

Comment on this clonotype: Germline and junction disagree at one end, which may indicate a read error. This chain uses TRBV7-9 with TRBJ2-5, with D uncertain. This CDR3 has 14 residues. Germline CDR1 and CDR2: SEHNR and FQNEAQ (reference sequence). The CDR3 coding sequence is TGTGCCACCAGCGTCGGGTCAGACCAAGAGACCCAGTACTTC. It yields the protein CATSVGSDQETQYF. The full variable domain, rest sourced from reference TRBV7-9 and TRBJ2-5, is DTGVSQNPRHKITKRGQNVTFRCDPISEHNRLYWYRQTLGQGPEFLTYFQNEAQLEKSRLLSDRFSAERPKGSFSTLEIQRTEQGDSAMYLCATSVGSDQETQYFGPGTRLLVL.

On this clonotype itself: No DNA is shown, since the ends of the CDR3 on it are uncertain; the CDR3 is the one TCRdb lists. This rearrangement joins TRBV9 to TRBJ2-3; the D segment call TRBD2 is taken from the table without a DNA check. The CDR3 has 14 amino acids, counting both end residues. Per germline, CDR1 SGDLS and CDR2 YYNGEE. The chain's CDR3 is CASGLGGEQLFFDF.

There are many counts of this clonotype. The rearrangement joins TRBV10-3 to TRBJ1-2, with D unclear. V was clipped by 3 bases and J by 3 bases, with 14 bases between them. The CDR3 has 15 residues. Germline V gene lookup returns CDR1 ENHRY and CDR2 SYGVKD. CDR3 protein: CAISEEQPVYYGYTF. Written as DNA, the CDR3 is TGTGCCATCAGTGAAGAACAGCCCGTTTACTATGGCTACACCTTC.

With regard to this clonotype: Since no conserved phenylalanine or tryptophan closes the CDR3, a read error is the likely cause. Because the CDR3's place on the DNA is in doubt, the DNA is left out and the CDR3 is given as listed by TCRdb. V is TRBV7-3 and J is TRBJ2-3; the table's D call of TRBD1 was not tested on the DNA. Germline CDR1 reads SGHTA; CDR2 reads FQGTGA. The CDR3 is made up of 13 amino acids, end residues included. The CDR3: CASSDGGTWTESL.

Comments on this clonotype: The final CDR3 position lacks the conserved phenylalanine or tryptophan, pointing to a likely read error. It is unclear where the CDR3 begins or ends on the DNA, so no DNA is shown, and the CDR3 is as TCRdb lists it. The chain combines TRBV7-2 with TRBJ2-3. CDR1 SGHTA and CDR2 FQGNSA come from the germline V gene. The CDR3 spans 13 amino acids, including both terminal residues. This CDR3 is CASGEVGTETRYR.

A word on this clonotype: The germline gene is not matched at one end of the junction; a read error may be the cause. The rearrangement joins TRBV12-3 or TRBV12-4 to TRBJ2-7; TRBD2 agrees at 13 bases. The CDR3 runs 15 residues. The CDR3 region has the DNA TGTGCCAGCAGATGGACTAGCGGGGGAGACTACGAGCAGCACTTC. Its protein is CASRWTSGGDYEQHF.

The chain is built from TRBV4-3 and TRBJ2-1; D is uncertain. Trimming shortened V by 5 bases and J by 7 bases, and 9 bases separated the two germline ends. Looked up from germline, CDR1 is LGHNA and CDR2 is YSLEER. The CDR3 contains 12 residues. The CDR3 loop reads CASSENRNEQFF. The CDR3 DNA is TGCGCCAGCAGCGAAAATAGGAATGAGCAGTTCTTC.

The rearrangement joins TRBV7-9 to TRBJ2-7; 7 bases agree with TRBD1. V lost 4 bases and J lost 1; bases outside the gene matches: 10. The germline gives CDR1 SEHNR, CDR2 FQNEAQ (reference sequence). The CDR3 loop spans 16 amino acids. For the CDR3, the DNA is TGTGCCAGCAGCTCGATGACAGGGAGAGAGTCCTACGAGCAGTACTTC. As protein: CASSSMTGRESYEQYF.

The chain combines TRBV24-1 with TRBJ1-2; TRBD1 aligns across 7 bases. V lost 7 bases, J lost 6 bases, and 4 bases stayed unmatched. There are 12 residues in the CDR3. The germline V gene has CDR1 KGHDR and CDR2 SFDVKD. The CDR3 reads CATSSGGHGYTF. In DNA form, the CDR3 reads TGTGCCACCAGCTCAGGGGGTCATGGCTACACCTTC.

Comments on this clonotype: The junction departs from germline at one end; a sequencing error may be responsible. J is TRBJ2-3 and V is TRBV7-9; D possibly corresponds to TRBD1 (5 bases). This CDR3 has 14 residues. CDR1 and CDR2 (germline): SEHNR, FQNEAQ (reference sequence). Written as DNA, the CDR3 is TGTGCCAGCAGCTTGGGGTCAGGGCCCAGGAATGAGCAGTTT. Residues: CASSLGSGPRNEQF.

Turning to this clonotype: No conserved phenylalanine or tryptophan ends this CDR3, so it is likely a read error. The limits of the CDR3 on the DNA are not certain, so only TCRdb's listed CDR3 is given. The chain links TRBV7-9 to TRBJ2-3; the D segment call TRBD2 is taken from the table without a DNA check. The CDR3 length is 13 residues, termini included. CDR1 and CDR2 from the germline V gene are SEHNR and FQNEAQ (reference sequence). This CDR3 reads CASSLGEGGYNSP.

For this clonotype: Because it lacks the conserved phenylalanine or tryptophan at the end, this CDR3 is likely a read error. It is unclear where the CDR3 begins or ends on the DNA, so no DNA is shown, and the CDR3 is as TCRdb lists it. This sequence joins TRBV7-6 and TRBJ2-3. Per the germline V gene, CDR1 is SGHVS and CDR2 is FNYEAQ. The CDR3 has 13 residues if both end residues are counted. The chain's CDR3 is CASSLSSYNSPHH.

The chain is built from TRBV7-3 and TRBJ2-7; TRBD2 might be the D (6 bases). The germline gives CDR1 SGHTA, CDR2 FQGTGA. Trimming took 5 bases from V and 3 from J, leaving 17 bases between them. This CDR3 is built from 15 residues. CDR3 coding DNA: TGTGCCAGCAGCCCCAGACTAGGGCGCCGCTACGAGCAGTACTTC. Protein sequence: CASSPRLGRRYEQYF.

About this clonotype itself: This CDR3 is missing its conserved last phenylalanine or tryptophan, likely due to a read error. It is unclear where the CDR3 begins or ends on the DNA, so no DNA is shown, and the CDR3 is as TCRdb lists it. J is TRBJ2-1 and V is TRBV7-3; no DNA check was done on the table's D call, TRBD1. The CDR3 comprises 13 residues, both ends counted. The V gene's germline CDR1 is SGHTA and CDR2 FQGTGA. CDR3 in amino acids: CASSYGGEPDNVQ.

V gene TRBV19 combines with J gene TRBJ2-1; 9 bases are shared with TRBD1. Trimming at V came to 5 bases and at J to 1 base, leaving 3 bases not matched to a gene. Germline V gene sequence: CDR1 LNHDA, CDR2 SQIVND (reference sequence). This CDR3 is built from 15 residues. The DNA for the CDR3 is TGTGCCAGTAGTGGGACAGGGTGGTCCTACAATGAGCAGTTCTTC. This codes for CASSGTGWSYNEQFF.

Details on this clonotype: This likely comes from a read error, as the CDR3 has no conserved phenylalanine or tryptophan at its end. This rearrangement joins TRBV7-9 to TRBJ1-5; D is uncertain. This CDR3 region has 13 residues. From germline, CDR1 is SEHNR and CDR2 FQNEAQ (reference sequence). CDR3 protein: CASSYTRTQPQHY. As DNA, the CDR3 is TGCGCCAGCAGCTATACAAGAACTCAGCCCCAGCATTAT.

A note on this clonotype: One junction end disagrees with the germline gene, perhaps due to a read error. The chain uses TRBV7-9 and TRBJ2-7, with 7 bases identical to TRBD1. CDR3 length: 14 residues. CDR1 is SEHNR and CDR2 is FQNEAQ in the germline V gene (reference sequence). Here the CDR3 reads CASSLGRGGYDEQF. The CDR3 bases are TGCGCCAGCAGCCTGGGGAGAGGGGGCTACGATGAGCAGTTC.

Regarding this clonotype: Because the CDR3 is missing its conserved closing phenylalanine or tryptophan, this is likely a read error. No DNA is shown, since the ends of the CDR3 on it are uncertain; the CDR3 is the one TCRdb lists. The chain carries TRBV7-3 and TRBJ2-5; the D segment call TRBD1 is taken from the table without a DNA check. Germline V CDR1 and CDR2: SGHTA, FQGTGA. The CDR3 comprises 12 residues, both ends counted. The CDR3 region is CAGQGARETQKY.

As for this clonotype: The conserved final phenylalanine or tryptophan is absent from the CDR3, which likely points to a read error. No DNA is shown, since the ends of the CDR3 on it are uncertain; the CDR3 is the one TCRdb lists. The genes are TRBV7-9 and TRBJ2-1; TRBD1 is taken as the D call from the table, unchecked against the DNA. Ends included, the CDR3 has 13 residues. The germline V gene has CDR1 SEHNR and CDR2 FQNEAQ (reference sequence). This CDR3 reads CASSPQKRGERVY.

As concerns this clonotype: The junction and the germline gene differ at one end; a read error may be behind it. The chain couples TRBV9 to TRBJ2-1; weak D call: TRBD2 (5 bases). This CDR3 has 13 amino acids. Germline CDR1 and CDR2: SGDLS and YYNGEE. The CDR3 DNA reads as TGTGCCAGCAGCGATTTTAACACCGGGGAGCTGTTTTTC. This sequence encodes CASSDFNTGELFF.

V usage is TRBV5-6 and J usage is TRBJ1-2; a weak D match, TRBD1 (5 bases). This CDR3 has 15 amino acids. From germline, CDR1 is SGHDT and CDR2 YYEEEE. Trimming left V 4 bases short and J 5 bases short, with 18 bases between. The CDR3 DNA sequence: TGTGCCAGCAGCCTCCGGGACGGGCTCGTATATGGCTACACCTTC. Translation: CASSLRDGLVYGYTF.

The chain joins TRBV7-9 to TRBJ2-3; 8 bases align to TRBD2. The germline V gene encodes CDR1 SEHNR and CDR2 FQNEAQ (reference sequence). V lost 11 bases to trimming and J lost 12 bases; unmatched junction nucleotides: 22. The CDR3 length is 15 residues. CDR3 DNA sequence: TGTGCCGGCCAGCGACCAGCGGGGGCCCTGGATTCCCAGTATTTT. Translation: CAGQRPAGALDSQYF.